This TCR beta chain was captured in a study of T cell responses to AZD1222 COVID-19 vaccine. V was clipped by 4 bases and J by 0 bases; unmatched bases: 10. The CDR3 runs to 17 residues. Germline lookup yields CDR1 SGHNT and CDR2 YYREEE (reference sequence). Findings and caveats of the study: Only six or seven AZD1222 recipients were seropositive at baseline.

Timing groups of about 4 and about 12 weeks for second doses were pooled. With regard to this clone: Its antigen is not identified.

Sequenced by immunoSEQ multiplex PCR; TCRdb stores in-frame clones only, minus some. The table shows roughly 190,000 clones, with just over 90% occurring only once. The chain uses TRBV5-4 and TRBJ2-1; 7 bases fit TRBD1. The source of this sequence is an adult who received the AZD1222 COVID-19 vaccine. The material was peripheral blood, obtained 28 days after the second AZD1222 dose. CDR3 loop: CASSHPSDRSSYNEQFF. CDR3 coding DNA: TGTGCCAGCAGCCACCCATCGGACAGGAGCTCCTACAATGAGCAGTTCTTC. Full variable domain (remainder filled in from reference TRBV5-4 and TRBJ2-1): ETGVTQSPTHLIKTRGQQVTLRCSSQSGHNTVSWYQQALGQGPQFIFQYYREEENGRGNFPPRFSGLQFPNYSSELNVNALELDDSALYLCASSHPSDRSSYNEQFFGPGTRLTVL.